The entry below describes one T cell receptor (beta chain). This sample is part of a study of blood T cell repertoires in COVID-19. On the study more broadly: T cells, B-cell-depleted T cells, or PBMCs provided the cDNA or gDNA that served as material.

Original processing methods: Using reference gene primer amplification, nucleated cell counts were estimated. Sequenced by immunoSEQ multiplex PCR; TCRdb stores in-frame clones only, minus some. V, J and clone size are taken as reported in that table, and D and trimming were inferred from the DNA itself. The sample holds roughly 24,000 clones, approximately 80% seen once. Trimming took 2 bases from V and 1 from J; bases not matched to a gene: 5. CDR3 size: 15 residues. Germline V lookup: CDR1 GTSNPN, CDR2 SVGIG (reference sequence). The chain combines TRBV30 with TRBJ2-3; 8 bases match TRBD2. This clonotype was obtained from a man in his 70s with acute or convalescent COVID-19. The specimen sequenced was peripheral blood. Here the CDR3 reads CAWSPFSGGTDTQYF. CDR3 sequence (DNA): TGTGCCTGGAGTCCCTTTAGCGGGGGCACAGATACGCAGTATTTT.